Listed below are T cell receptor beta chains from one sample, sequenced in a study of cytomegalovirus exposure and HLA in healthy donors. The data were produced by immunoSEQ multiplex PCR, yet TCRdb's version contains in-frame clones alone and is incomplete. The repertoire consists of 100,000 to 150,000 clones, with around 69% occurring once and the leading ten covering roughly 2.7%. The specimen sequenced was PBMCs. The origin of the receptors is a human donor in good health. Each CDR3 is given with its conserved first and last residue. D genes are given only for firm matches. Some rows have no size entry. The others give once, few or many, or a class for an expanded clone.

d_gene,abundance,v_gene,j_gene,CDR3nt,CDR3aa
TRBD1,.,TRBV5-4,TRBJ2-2,TGTGCCAGCAGGCGACAGACAGGGGGCTTGGGGGAGCTGTTTTTT,CASRRQTGGLGELFF
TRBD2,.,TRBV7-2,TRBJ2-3,TGTGCCAGCAGCCAGGGTTATTCCGGGAGGGAGGCAGATGCGCAGTATTTT,CASSQGYSGREADAQYF
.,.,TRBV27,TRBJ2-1,TGTGCCAGCAGTTTTCGGGACACTTCCCAGCAGTTCTTC,CASSFRDTSQQFF
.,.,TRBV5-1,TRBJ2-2,TGCGCCAGCAGACCAAGCCGCGGGGAGCTGTTTTTT,CASRPSRGELFF
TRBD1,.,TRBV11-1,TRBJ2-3,TGTGCCAGCAGCTTAGCAGGTGGGACAGGTACAGATACGCAGTATTTT,CASSLAGGTGTDTQYF
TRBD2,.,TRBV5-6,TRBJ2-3,TGTGCCAGCAGCCAGGCCCTGTTTTCTAGCGGGAACACAGATACGCAGTATTTT,CASSQALFSSGNTDTQYF
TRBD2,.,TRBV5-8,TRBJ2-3,TGTGCCAGCAGCTTGTTAAAGGACCACCCTAGCGGAACGCAGTATTTT,CASSLLKDHPSGTQYF
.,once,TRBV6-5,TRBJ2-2,TGTGCCAGCACCCAGGGAATAGGCGCCGGGGAGCTGTTTTTT,CASTQGIGAGELFF
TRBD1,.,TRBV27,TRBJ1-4,TGTGCCAGCAGTTTCAGGGGGCGGGGTGAAAAACTGTTTTTT,CASSFRGRGEKLFF
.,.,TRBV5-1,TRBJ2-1,TGCGCCAGCAGCTTGACGGGAGTCAGGGATGAGCAGTTCTTC,CASSLTGVRDEQFF
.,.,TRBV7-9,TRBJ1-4,TGTTCCAGCAGCTTAGCGAGGAGTTCGGAGACTAATGAAAAACTGTTTTTT,CSSSLARSSETNEKLFF
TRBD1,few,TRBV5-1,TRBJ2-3,TGCGCCAGCAGGAGGAGACAGGGGGATAACACAGATACGCAGTATTTT,CASRRRQGDNTDTQYF
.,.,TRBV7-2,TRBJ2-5,TGTGCCAGCAGTCTCATGAAGGGGCCCCAAGAGACCCAGTACTTC,CASSLMKGPQETQYF
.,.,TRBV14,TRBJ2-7,TGTGCCAGCAGCCACAAACCGAGGCCTTCCTACGAGCAGTACTTC,CASSHKPRPSYEQYF
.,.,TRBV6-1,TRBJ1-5,TGTGCTACTGGGAGGTTCTATCAGCCCCAGCATTTT,CATGRFYQPQHF
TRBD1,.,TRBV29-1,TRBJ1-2,TGCAGCGTCGAGGACAGGGGGATCCTATACGGCTACACCTTC,CSVEDRGILYGYTF
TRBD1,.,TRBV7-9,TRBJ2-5,TGTGCCAGCAGCTCAGCCGGGACAGCAAAAGAGACCCAGTACTTC,CASSSAGTAKETQYF